These 17 T cell receptor beta chains share one sample of origin, sequenced in a study of cytomegalovirus exposure and HLA in healthy donors. The PCR used 60 Vbeta and 13 Jbeta primers. Generated by immunoSEQ multiplex PCR, the TCRdb table keeps only in-frame clones and is missing some. The table records about 140,000 clones, about two thirds of them present only once. Sequences were obtained from PBMCs. These receptors were collected from a man aged 45-60 years in good health and CMV-seropositive.

The DNA of the CDR3 is TGTGCCAGCAGCTTGGGACTGGATTCCTACGAGCAGTACTTC. As protein: CASSLGLDSYEQYF. The chain carries TRBV7-2 and TRBJ2-7, with a tentative D call TRBD2 (6 bases). Trimming took 3 bases from V and 1 from J, leaving 10 bases between them. CDR1 is SGHTA and CDR2 is FQGNSA in the germline V gene. This CDR3 has 14 residues. The whole variable domain, remainder taken from reference TRBV7-2 and TRBJ2-7, is GAGVSQSPSNKVTEKGKDVELRCDPISGHTALYWYRQSLGQGLEFLIYFQGNSAPDKSGLPSDRFSAERTGGSVSTLTIQRTQQEDSAVYLCASSLGLDSYEQYFGPGTRLTVT.

This clone was seen a handful of times. V and J are TRBV5-4 and TRBJ1-2; TRBD1 is a possible D gene (6 bases). CDR1 SGHNT and CDR2 YYREEE come from the germline V gene (reference sequence). The V end was cut by 4 bases, the J end by 3 bases, with 13 bases between. The CDR3 is 14 amino acids. The CDR3 DNA reads as TGTGCCAGCAGCCTGGGGGCCAGGGACTATGGCTACACCTTC. Translating it yields CASSLGARDYGYTF.

This clone turned up a few times. This chain connects TRBV6-5 to TRBJ2-5; 8 nucleotides match TRBD1. The DNA end is more similar to TRBJ2-7, so the J call may be wrong. CDR1 is MNHEY and CDR2 is SVGAGI in the germline V gene. There are 14 residues in the CDR3. The DNA for the CDR3 is TGTGCCAGCAGTTTCGGACAGGGAGGCTACGAGCAGTACTTC. Protein: CASSFGQGGYEQYF.

The chain uses TRBV14 and TRBJ2-7, with D perhaps matching TRBD1 (6 bases). V was clipped by 4 bases and J by 3 bases, with 13 bases between them. Germline CDR1 and CDR2: SGHDN and FVKESK. The CDR3 has 14 residues. The DNA for the CDR3 is TGTGCCAGCAGCCTCCTAAACAGGGACTACGAGCAGTACTTC. Translated: CASSLLNRDYEQYF.

The rearrangement links TRBV6-6 to TRBJ1-1, with a weak D call TRBD1 (5 bases). V was clipped by 0 bases and J by 7 bases, with 12 bases between them. Germline V gene lookup returns CDR1 MNHNY and CDR2 SVGAGI (reference sequence). CDR3 length equals 14 residues. CDR3 coding DNA: TGTGCCAGCAGTTACTCCGGCGGGACTGGTGAAGCTTTCTTT. Translation: CASSYSGGTGEAFF.

The chain has TRBV5-6 and TRBJ1-4; the D gene is possibly TRBD1 (5 bases). V gave up 4 bases and J gave up 5 bases, with 18 bases separating them. CDR1 and CDR2 (germline): SGHDT, YYEEEE. The CDR3 sequence is 16 residues long. In nucleotides, the CDR3 is TGTGCCAGCAGCGCGACTAGACAGAACTTAAATGAAAAACTGTTTTTT. It translates to CASSATRQNLNEKLFF.

The rearrangement uses TRBV6-5 and TRBJ1-1; 7 nucleotides agree with TRBD1. V trimming: 8 bases; J trimming: 4 bases; junction bases outside the gene matches: 7. Germline V gene sequence: CDR1 MNHEY, CDR2 SVGAGI. CDR3 length: 13 amino acids. The CDR3 DNA sequence: TGTGCCAGCGCCCTAGGGGGCGGCACTGAAGCTTTCTTT. This encodes CASALGGGTEAFF.

The chain couples TRBV4-2 to TRBJ2-3; 9 bases are a match to TRBD2. Germline loops: CDR1 LGHNA, CDR2 YNFKEQ. The CDR3 runs 15 residues. After removal of 2 bases from V and 0 bases from J, the junction contained 0 bases not matched to a gene. CDR3 nucleotides: TGTGCCAGCAGCCAAACTAGCGGGAGCACAGATACGCAGTATTTT. This gives the protein CASSQTSGSTDTQYF.

This clone was detected once. This chain uses TRBV2 with TRBJ2-7, with 7 bases lining up with TRBD1. In germline, CDR1 is SNHLY, CDR2 FYNNEI. V dropped 3 bases and J dropped 1; count of bases not matched to a gene: 0. The CDR3 runs 13 residues. CDR3 amino acids: CASSETGSYEQYF. DNA for the CDR3: TGTGCCAGCAGTGAGACAGGGTCCTACGAGCAGTACTTC.

The rearrangement links TRBV7-9 to TRBJ2-1; D is unresolved. The CDR3 totals 10 residues. Germline CDR1 reads SEHNR; CDR2 reads FQNEAQ (reference sequence). Trimming removed 8 bases at V and 6 bases at J, with 5 bases between. DNA of the CDR3: TGTGCCAGCGCCGGCAATGAGCAGTTCTTC. Translating it yields CASAGNEQFF.

This clone was found once. The genes are TRBV6-5 and TRBJ1-2; D possibly corresponds to TRBD1 (6 bases). V was clipped by 0 bases and J by 3 bases, with 11 bases between them. CDR3 length equals 15 residues. Per the germline V gene, CDR1 is MNHEY and CDR2 is SVGAGI. CDR3 sequence reads: CASSYSAGVDYGYTF. CDR3 DNA sequence: TGTGCCAGCAGTTACTCGGCAGGGGTTGACTATGGCTACACCTTC.

The chain employs TRBV6-5 and TRBJ2-1, with 7 nucleotides matching TRBD2. With V trimmed by 7 bases and J by 5 bases, 8 bases remained unmatched. The CDR3 sequence is 14 residues long. CDR1 MNHEY and CDR2 SVGAGI come from the germline V gene. CDR3 residues: CASKGSGKNNEQFF. CDR3 in DNA: TGTGCCAGCAAAGGAAGCGGGAAAAACAATGAGCAGTTCTTC.

The chain links TRBV2 to TRBJ2-2, with D possibly TRBD2 on 6 matching bases. Germline values: CDR1 SNHLY, CDR2 FYNNEI. This CDR3 comprises 14 residues. Trimming left V 4 bases short and J 4 bases short, with 10 bases between. The CDR3 region is CASSGWGVTGELFF. In DNA form, the CDR3 reads TGTGCCAGCAGTGGCTGGGGGGTCACCGGGGAGCTGTTTTTT.

This rearrangement joins TRBV19 to TRBJ2-5; 11 nucleotides align to TRBD2. Germline V gene lookup returns CDR1 LNHDA and CDR2 SQIVND (reference sequence). The CDR3 totals 18 residues. Trimming took 6 bases from V and 4 from J; bases not matched to a gene: 16. CDR3 residues: CASSAQAIRLAGIETQYF. The CDR3 DNA reads TGTGCCAGTAGCGCCCAGGCCATAAGACTAGCGGGAATAGAGACCCAGTACTTC.

This chain connects TRBV11-3 to TRBJ2-6; possibly TRBD2 for D (5 bases). This CDR3 comprises 16 residues. The germline gives CDR1 SGHNT, CDR2 YENEEA. Trimming cost V 1 base and J 2 bases, with 9 bases left between them. The CDR3 coding sequence is TGTGCCAGCAGCTTAGTGCGGGTTACTGGGGCCAACGTCCTGACTTTC. This codes for CASSLVRVTGANVLTF.

V gene TRBV7-9 combines with J gene TRBJ1-1, with 8 bases fitting TRBD1. The CDR3 sequence is 14 residues long. Losses at the gene ends were 4 bases for V and 5 bases for J; bases not matched to a gene: 6. Germline V gives CDR1 SEHNR, CDR2 FQNEAQ (reference sequence). The CDR3 DNA reads TGTGCCAGCAGCTCAACAGGGGGGAGGACTGAAGCTTTCTTT. Translated, it gives CASSSTGGRTEAFF.

In its sample, this clone was seen once. The gene calls are TRBV15 and TRBJ2-7; no reliable D call. Germline CDR1 LNHNV, CDR2 YYDKDF (reference sequence). The CDR3 contains 12 residues. Trimming left V 0 bases short and J 8 bases short, with 8 bases between. The CDR3 nucleotides are TGTGCCACCAGCAGAGATCCCCAGAAGCAGTACTTC. This translates into CATSRDPQKQYF.